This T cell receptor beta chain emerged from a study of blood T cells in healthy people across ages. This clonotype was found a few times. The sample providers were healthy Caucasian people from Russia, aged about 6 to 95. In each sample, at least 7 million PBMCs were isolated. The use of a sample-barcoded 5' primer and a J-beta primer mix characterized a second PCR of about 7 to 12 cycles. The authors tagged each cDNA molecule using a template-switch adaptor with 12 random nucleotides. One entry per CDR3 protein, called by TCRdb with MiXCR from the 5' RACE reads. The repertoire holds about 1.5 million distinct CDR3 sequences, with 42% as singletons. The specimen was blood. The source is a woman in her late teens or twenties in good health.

Written as DNA, the CDR3 is TGTGCCAGCAGACCTGGACAGGGTTTGCCGTTCTTC. It codes for CASRPGQGLPFF. The chain recombines TRBV28 with TRBJ2-1; 8 positions agree with TRBD1. Germline loops: CDR1 MDHEN, CDR2 SYDVKM. With 6 bases clipped from V and 15 bases from J, the junction kept 10 bases outside the gene matches. This CDR3 comprises 12 residues.